These 12 T cell receptor beta chains originate from one sample sequenced in a study of T cell repertoires in cytomegalovirus infection. One entry per CDR3 protein results from TCRdb running MiXCR on the reads. The sample contains about 900,000 distinct CDR3 sequences, roughly a third of which appear only once. These receptors' antigens are unknown. The material sequenced was cultured CD8+ T cells from PBMCs, taken from culture after CMV antigen stimulation. The receptors derive from a human donor in good health (CMV status not recorded). Some clones in this sample may be carry-over from other donors' samples.

This clonotype was detected only a few times. This chain connects TRBV11-1 to TRBJ1-1; D remains ambiguous. Trimming cost V 0 bases and J 4 bases, with 12 bases left between them. This CDR3 region has 15 residues. Germline V lookup: CDR1 SGHAT, CDR2 FQDESV (reference sequence). The CDR3 nucleotides read TGTGCCAGCAGCTTAGCGCCACAGATGGGCACTGAAGCTTTCTTT. The encoded protein is CASSLAPQMGTEAFF.

This clonotype has just a few counts. V and J are TRBV7-9 and TRBJ2-1; either TRBD1 or TRBD2 may fit D (6 bases each). Germline values: CDR1 SEHNR, CDR2 FQNEAQ (reference sequence). This CDR3 region has 17 residues. V was cut by 5 bases and J by 4 bases, with 21 bases left in between. The DNA for the CDR3 is TGTGCCAGCAGCCCCCCGGGGGCGTCTGTGTTTTACAATGAGCAGTTCTTC. It encodes CASSPPGASVFYNEQFF.

The chain links TRBV19 to TRBJ1-2, with a possible D match to TRBD1 (5 bases). The length of the CDR3 is 11 residues. The V gene lost 7 bases and the J gene lost 8 bases, with 11 bases spanning the gap. In germline, CDR1 is LNHDA, CDR2 SQIVND (reference sequence). The CDR3 DNA is TGTGCCAGTACGGCAGGGATGGGCTACACCTTC. It specifies CASTAGMGYTF. Full variable domain (rest looked up from reference TRBV19 and TRBJ1-2): DGGITQSPKYLFRKEGQNVTLSCEQNLNHDAMYWYRQDPGQGLRLIYYSQIVNDFQKGDIAEGYSVSREKKESFPLTVTSAQKNPTAFYLCASTAGMGYTFGSGTRLTVV.

The chain employs TRBV2 and TRBJ2-5; 8 nucleotides align to TRBD2. The CDR3 is 14 residues long. Germline V gene data show CDR1 as SNHLY and CDR2 as FYNNEI. With 7 bases clipped from V and 5 bases from J, the junction kept 9 bases outside the gene matches. The DNA of the CDR3 is TGTGCCAGCAAGGTAGCGGGGTCAGGTGAGACCCAGTACTTC. It codes for CASKVAGSGETQYF.

The V and J genes are TRBV28 and TRBJ2-7; the D is unclear. The V gene's germline CDR1 is MDHEN and CDR2 SYDVKM. The CDR3 has 13 amino acids. Trimming removed 6 bases at V and 7 bases at J, with 16 bases between. As DNA, the CDR3 is TGTGCCAGCAGCACCGAGTACACAACTGAGCAGTACGTC. Its protein product is CASSTEYTTEQYV.

This clonotype has a count of ten or more. This CDR3 reads CASSYSRGSTGNYNEQFF. CDR3 nucleotides: TGTGCCAGCAGTTACTCGAGGGGATCGACAGGGAACTACAATGAGCAGTTCTTC. The genes are TRBV6-5 and TRBJ2-1; 7 nucleotides match TRBD1. This CDR3 is 18 amino acids long. The trim removed 0 bases at V and 3 bases at J, leaving 11 bases unmatched. Germline CDR1 is MNHEY and CDR2 is SVGAGI.

The V gene is TRBV2, the J gene TRBJ2-7; TRBD1 matches at 7 bases. Germline loops: CDR1 SNHLY, CDR2 FYNNEI. Unmatched junction bases numbered 14, after V lost 0 bases and J lost 0 bases. This CDR3 region has 19 residues. The CDR3 region has the DNA TGTGCCAGCAGTGAAGCGCTTCAGGGGGAACAGTGGAGCTCCTACGAGCAGTACTTC. Translating it yields CASSEALQGEQWSSYEQYF.

This clonotype was observed a handful of times. The J gene is TRBJ2-7, the V gene TRBV11-1; D remains unclear. Trimming took 5 bases from V and 5 from J, leaving 16 bases between them. Germline values: CDR1 SGHAT, CDR2 FQDESV (reference sequence). The CDR3 sequence is 14 residues long. CDR3 in amino acids: CASSPPGLHNEQYV. Written as DNA, the CDR3 is TGTGCCAGCAGCCCACCCGGGTTACACAACGAGCAGTACGTC.

There are a few counts of this clonotype. V gene TRBV7-9 combines with J gene TRBJ2-4, with 7 bases aligning to TRBD2. V trimming: 3 bases; J trimming: 5 bases; junction bases outside the gene matches: 4. There are 14 residues in the CDR3. Germline V gives CDR1 SEHNR, CDR2 FQNEAQ (reference sequence). CDR3 bases: TGTGCCAGCAGCTTTCCGGGGGGAGAAAACATTCAGTACTTC. This sequence encodes CASSFPGGENIQYF.

The chain couples TRBV6-6 to TRBJ2-1; 10 bases map to TRBD2. Germline CDR1 and CDR2: MNHNY and SVGAGI (reference sequence). The CDR3 covers 15 residues. The J segment lost 12 bases and the V segment lost 6 bases, leaving 14 bases of the junction unmatched. CDR3 loop: CASSPQSGGDWAQFF. The DNA for the CDR3 is TGTGCCAGCAGCCCCCAGAGCGGGGGGGACTGGGCGCAGTTCTTC.

J is TRBJ1-5 and V is TRBV29-1; TRBD1 matches at 10 bases. Per the germline V gene, CDR1 is SQVTM and CDR2 is ANQGSEA. The V gene end was trimmed by 1 base and the J gene end by 2 bases; junction bases not matched to a gene: 5. The CDR3 sequence is 16 residues long. The CDR3 DNA is TGCAGCGTTGAAGCTGACGGGACAGGGGGCAATCAGCCCCAGCATTTT. Protein: CSVEADGTGGNQPQHF.

The rearrangement uses TRBV7-9 and TRBJ2-3; D is unresolved. V shed 6 bases and J shed 1 base, with 8 bases lying between them. Per the germline V gene, CDR1 is SEHNR and CDR2 is FQNEAQ (reference sequence). The CDR3 runs to 13 residues. DNA for the CDR3: TGTGCCAGCAGTGGACCACGCACAGATACGCAGTATTTT. Translated: CASSGPRTDTQYF.